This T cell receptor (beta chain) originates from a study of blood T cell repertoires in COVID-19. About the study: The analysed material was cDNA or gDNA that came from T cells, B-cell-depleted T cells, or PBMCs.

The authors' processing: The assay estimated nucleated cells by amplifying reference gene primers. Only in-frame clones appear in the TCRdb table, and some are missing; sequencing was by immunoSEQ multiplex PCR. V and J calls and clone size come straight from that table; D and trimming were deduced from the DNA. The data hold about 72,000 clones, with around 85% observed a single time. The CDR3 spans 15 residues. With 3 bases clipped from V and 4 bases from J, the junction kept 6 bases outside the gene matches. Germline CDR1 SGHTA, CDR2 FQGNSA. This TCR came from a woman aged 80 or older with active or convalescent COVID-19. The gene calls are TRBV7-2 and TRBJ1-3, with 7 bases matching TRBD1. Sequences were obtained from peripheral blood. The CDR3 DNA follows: TGTGCCAGCAGCTTTACAGGGGCTGGAGGAAACACCATATATTTT. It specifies CASSFTGAGGNTIYF. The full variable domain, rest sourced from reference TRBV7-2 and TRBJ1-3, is GAGVSQSPSNKVTEKGKDVELRCDPISGHTALYWYRQSLGQGLEFLIYFQGNSAPDKSGLPSDRFSAERTGGSVSTLTIQRTQQEDSAVYLCASSFTGAGGNTIYFGEGSWLTVV.